These 15 T cell receptor beta chains were all obtained from the same sample, sequenced in a study of CD8 T cells in Susac syndrome. Roughly 0.45 to 1 ug RNA was reverse transcribed with random hexamers. TCRdb reprocessed the immunoSEQ multiplex PCR reads with MiXCR, giving one entry per CDR3 protein. The sample has 95,000 or so distinct CDR3 sequences, approximately 95% seen once; the top ten hold over 0.25%. The specimen sequenced was CD8+ T cells from PBMCs. These receptors all come from a human donor in good health.

This chain uses TRBV3-1 with TRBJ2-7, with D possibly TRBD2 on 6 matching bases. The CDR3 loop spans 14 amino acids. Trimming took 4 bases from V and 3 from J, leaving 13 bases between them. Germline V lookup: CDR1 LGHDT, CDR2 YNNKEL (reference sequence). Here the CDR3 reads CASSRDFGGYEQYF. Written as DNA, the CDR3 is TGTGCCAGCAGCCGGGACTTCGGGGGCTACGAGCAGTACTTC.

This chain uses TRBV9 with TRBJ2-5; 7 bases line up with TRBD2. The J segment lost 1 base and the V segment lost 4 bases, leaving 4 bases of the junction unmatched. CDR1 SGDLS and CDR2 YYNGEE come from the germline V gene. The CDR3 is 14 residues long. The chain's CDR3 is CASSPRTSQETQYF. CDR3 DNA: TGTGCCAGCAGCCCTCGGACTAGCCAAGAGACCCAGTACTTC.

A single count supports this clonotype. The rearrangement links TRBV9 to TRBJ1-3, with unresolved D. CDR1 is SGDLS, CDR2 YYNGEE, per germline. V was shortened by 4 bases and J by 4 bases, with 15 bases between the two germline ends. This CDR3 comprises 15 residues. The CDR3 nucleotides read TGTGCCAGCAGCCCCCAGACCAGCCCGGGAAACACCATATATTTT. Protein sequence: CASSPQTSPGNTIYF.

The rearrangement links TRBV7-9 to TRBJ2-2, with D perhaps being TRBD1 or TRBD2 (6 bases each). Germline V lookup: CDR1 SEHNR, CDR2 FQNEAQ (reference sequence). Trimming removed 11 bases at V and 2 bases at J, with 12 bases between. The CDR3 runs to 13 residues. The CDR3 sequence: CARGTPNTGELFF. CDR3 DNA sequence: TGTGCCCGCGGGACACCTAACACCGGGGAGCTGTTTTTT.

This chain links TRBV29-1 with TRBJ1-2; TRBD1 might be the D (5 bases). Between the trimmed V and J ends, which lost 8 bases and 2 bases, there was a span of 21 bases. Germline CDR1 SQVTM, CDR2 ANQGSEA. CDR3 length: 15 residues. The chain's CDR3 is CSTTPADSRNYGYTF. The DNA of the CDR3 is TGCAGCACCACCCCCGCCGACAGTAGGAACTATGGCTACACCTTC. Together with reference TRBV29-1 and TRBJ1-2, the CDR3 gives the full variable domain: SAVISQKPSRDICQRGTSLTIQCQVDSQVTMMFWYRQQPGQSLTLIATANQGSEATYESGFVIDKFPISRPNLTFSTLTVSNMSPEDSSIYLCSTTPADSRNYGYTFGSGTRLTVV.

The V and J genes are TRBV4-1 and TRBJ2-7, with 7 bases matching TRBD1. The CDR3 extends over 15 amino acids. V was pared by 3 bases and J by 0 bases, with 5 bases of the junction left unmatched. CDR1 and CDR2 from the germline V gene are MGHRA and YSYEKL. In nucleotides, the CDR3 is TGCGCCAGCAGCCACCGACAGGGCAACTCCTACGAGCAGTACTTC. It translates to CASSHRQGNSYEQYF.

The CDR3 region is CASSQGQGTEQFF. The CDR3 DNA is TGTGCCAGCAGTCAGGGACAGGGAACTGAGCAGTTCTTC. The chain uses TRBV11-2 and TRBJ2-1; 9 bases align to TRBD1. The germline gives CDR1 SGHAT, CDR2 FQNNGV. Trimming at V came to 6 bases and at J to 9 bases, leaving 6 bases not matched to a gene. This CDR3 is built from 13 residues.

This chain joins TRBV27 and TRBJ1-5, with 11 bases matching TRBD1. From germline, CDR1 is MNHEY and CDR2 SMNVEV (reference sequence). With V trimmed by 8 bases and J by 5 bases, 5 bases remained unmatched. The CDR3 runs to 14 residues. The CDR3 coding sequence is TGTGCCAGCGCGAGGACAGGGGGCTATCAGCCCCAGCATTTT. It encodes CASARTGGYQPQHF.

The V and J genes are TRBV7-9 and TRBJ2-2; 8 bases are a match to TRBD1. From germline, CDR1 is SEHNR and CDR2 FQNEAQ (reference sequence). This CDR3 is 17 amino acids long. Trimming removed 5 bases from V and 5 bases from J; junction bases left unmatched: 13. The CDR3 here is CASSAAGQGDATGELFF. Written as DNA, the CDR3 is TGTGCCAGCAGCGCGGCCGGACAGGGAGACGCAACCGGGGAGCTGTTTTTT.

The chain uses TRBV25-1 and TRBJ2-1; TRBD1 is a possible D gene (5 bases). The CDR3 totals 14 residues. Germline V gene lookup returns CDR1 MGHDK and CDR2 SYGVNS. The V end was cut by 7 bases, the J end by 3 bases, with 13 bases between. The CDR3 sequence: CASTAGPNYNEQFF. The CDR3 DNA reads as TGTGCCAGCACGGCAGGGCCCAACTACAATGAGCAGTTCTTC. Full variable domain (rest looked up from reference TRBV25-1 and TRBJ2-1): EADIYQTPRYLVIGTGKKITLECSQTMGHDKMYWYQQDPGMELHLIHYSYGVNSTEKGDLSSESTVSRIRTEHFPLTLESARPSHTSQYLCASTAGPNYNEQFFGPGTRLTVL.

Remarks on this clonotype: Compared with germline, one end of the junction differs, possibly owing to a read error. The chain joins TRBV11-2 to TRBJ2-5, with D unclear. Germline V gives CDR1 SGHAT, CDR2 FQNNGV. This CDR3 region has 14 residues. The CDR3 sequence: CASSLGISGETQYF. CDR3 in DNA: TGTGCCAGCAGTTTAGGGATCTCTGGGGAGACCCAGTACTTC.

The V call is TRBV13, the J call TRBJ2-6, with 7 positions matching TRBD1. Germline V gene lookup returns CDR1 PRHDT and CDR2 FYEKMQ (reference sequence). V shed 5 bases and J 0 bases; nucleotides not matched to a gene: 7. The CDR3 has 17 residues. This chain's CDR3 is CASSPWDSPSGANVLTF. The CDR3 DNA reads as TGTGCCAGCAGCCCTTGGGACAGTCCCTCTGGGGCCAACGTCCTGACTTTC.

V gene TRBV23-1 combines with J gene TRBJ1-1; 9 nucleotides align to TRBD1. TRBV23-1 is treated as an ORF (open reading frame) with a function not yet certain. The V and J ends lost 3 bases and 5 bases, in that order; junction bases with no gene match: 10. The CDR3 is 16 residues long. The CDR3 spells CASSQWDRVVWTEAFF. In DNA form, the CDR3 reads TGCGCCAGCAGTCAGTGGGACAGGGTGGTATGGACTGAAGCTTTCTTT.

The chain couples TRBV6-6 to TRBJ2-3; no firm D call. V lost 6 bases to trimming and J lost 5 bases, with 9 bases between them. Germline V gives CDR1 MNHNY, CDR2 SVGAGI (reference sequence). CDR3 size: 12 residues. The CDR3 bases are TGTGCCAGCAGGTACACCCAAGATACGCAGTATTTT. It codes for CASRYTQDTQYF.

CDR3 residues: CASSSSGGRGETQYF. The DNA of the CDR3 is TGTGCCAGCAGCTCTAGCGGGGGCCGGGGGGAGACCCAGTACTTC. The gene calls are TRBV27 and TRBJ2-5; TRBD2 agrees at 10 bases. Germline CDR1 and CDR2: MNHEY and SMNVEV (reference sequence). The CDR3 length is 15 residues. The ends lost 6 bases at V and 5 bases at J; junction bases unmatched: 9.